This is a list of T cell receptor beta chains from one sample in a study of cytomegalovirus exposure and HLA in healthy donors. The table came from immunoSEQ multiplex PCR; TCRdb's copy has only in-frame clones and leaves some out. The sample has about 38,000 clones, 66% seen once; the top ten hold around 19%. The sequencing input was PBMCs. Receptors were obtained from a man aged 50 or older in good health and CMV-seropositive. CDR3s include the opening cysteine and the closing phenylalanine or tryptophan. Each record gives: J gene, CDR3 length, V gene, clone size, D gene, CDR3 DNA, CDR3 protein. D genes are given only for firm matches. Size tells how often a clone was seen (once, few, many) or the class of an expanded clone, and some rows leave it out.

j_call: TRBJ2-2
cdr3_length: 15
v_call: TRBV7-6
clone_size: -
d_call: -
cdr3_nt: TGTGCCAGCAGCTTAGGGAGCACTAATCCCGGGGAGCTGTTTTTT
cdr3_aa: CASSLGSTNPGELFF

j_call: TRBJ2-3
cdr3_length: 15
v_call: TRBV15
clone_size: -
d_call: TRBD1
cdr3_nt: TGTGCCACCAGCAGGGGGGGACAGGGGGCAGATACGCAGTATTTT
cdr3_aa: CATSRGGQGADTQYF

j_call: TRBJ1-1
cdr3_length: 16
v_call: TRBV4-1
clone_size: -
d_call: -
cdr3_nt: TGCGCCAGCAGCCAACTCCCTGGCAGGGGCTTGACTGAAGCTTTCTTT
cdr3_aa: CASSQLPGRGLTEAFF

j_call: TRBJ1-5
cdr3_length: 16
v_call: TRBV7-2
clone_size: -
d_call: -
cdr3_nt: TGTGCCAGCAGCCCCAGGCGGGGGGATAACAATCAGCCCCAGCATTTT
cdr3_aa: CASSPRRGDNNQPQHF

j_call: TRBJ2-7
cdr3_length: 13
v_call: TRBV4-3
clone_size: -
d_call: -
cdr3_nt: TGCGCCAGCAGCCAAGATCGACTTGACGAGCAGTACTTC
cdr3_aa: CASSQDRLDEQYF

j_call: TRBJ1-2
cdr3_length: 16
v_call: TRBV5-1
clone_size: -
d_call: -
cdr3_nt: TGCGCCAGCAGTCAGTCCCCCGGCGTGCGGTACTATGGCTACACCTTC
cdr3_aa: CASSQSPGVRYYGYTF

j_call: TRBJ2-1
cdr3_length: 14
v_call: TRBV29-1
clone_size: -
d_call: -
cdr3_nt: TGCAGCGTCGCCGGGGGACGGCACTACAATGAGCAGTTCTTC
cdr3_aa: CSVAGGRHYNEQFF

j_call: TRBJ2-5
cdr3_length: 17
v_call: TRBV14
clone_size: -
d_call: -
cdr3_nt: TGTGCCAGCAGCCAAGGACAGGGAGGCCAGTACCAAGAGACCCAGTACTTC
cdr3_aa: CASSQGQGGQYQETQYF

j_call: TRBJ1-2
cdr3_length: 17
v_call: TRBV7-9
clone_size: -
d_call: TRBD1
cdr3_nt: TGTGCCAGCAGCCCCGGGGACAGGGGTCCCCAGTGGAATGGCTACACCTTC
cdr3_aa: CASSPGDRGPQWNGYTF

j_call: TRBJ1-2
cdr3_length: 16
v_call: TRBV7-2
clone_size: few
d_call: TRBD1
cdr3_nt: TGTGCCAGCAACGTCCAAGAAACAGGGGTCGACTATGGCTACACCTTC
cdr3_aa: CASNVQETGVDYGYTF

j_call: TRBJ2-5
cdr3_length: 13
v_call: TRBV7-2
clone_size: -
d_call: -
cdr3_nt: TGTGCCAGCAGCTTAAACAGGGAAGAGACCCAGTACTTC
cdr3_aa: CASSLNREETQYF

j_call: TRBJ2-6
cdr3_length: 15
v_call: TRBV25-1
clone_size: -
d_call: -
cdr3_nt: TGTGCCAGCAGCCCCCCCGTCTCTGGGGCCAACGTCCTGACTTTC
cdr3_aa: CASSPPVSGANVLTF

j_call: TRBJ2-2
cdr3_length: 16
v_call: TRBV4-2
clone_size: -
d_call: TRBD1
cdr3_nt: TGTGCCAGCAGCCAAGCAGACAGGGCAATCACCGGGGAGCTGTTTTTT
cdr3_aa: CASSQADRAITGELFF

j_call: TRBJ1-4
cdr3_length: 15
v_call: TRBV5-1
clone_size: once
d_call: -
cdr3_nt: TGCGCCAGCAGCCCGACGGTCGGGATCGGAGAAAAACTGTTTTTT
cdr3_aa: CASSPTVGIGEKLFF

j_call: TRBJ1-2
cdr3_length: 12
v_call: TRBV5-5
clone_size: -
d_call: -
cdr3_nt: TGTGCCAGCAGCCCCCCTCTTCATGGCTACACCTTC
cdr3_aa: CASSPPLHGYTF

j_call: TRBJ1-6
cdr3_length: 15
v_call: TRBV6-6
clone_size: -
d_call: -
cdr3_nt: TGTGCCAGCACCGGGTGGGTCGGCTATAATTCACCCCTCCACTTT
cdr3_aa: CASTGWVGYNSPLHF

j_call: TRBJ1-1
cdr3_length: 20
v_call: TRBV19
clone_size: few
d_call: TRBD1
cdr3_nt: TGTGCCAGTAGCAATCTACCGGGACAGGGGTCTTCCTGGGGGAACACTGAAGCTTTCTTT
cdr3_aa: CASSNLPGQGSSWGNTEAFF

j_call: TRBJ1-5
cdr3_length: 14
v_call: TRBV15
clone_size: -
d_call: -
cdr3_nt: TGTGCCACCAGCTCAGGGTTGAGCAATCAGCCCCAGCATTTT
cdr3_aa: CATSSGLSNQPQHF

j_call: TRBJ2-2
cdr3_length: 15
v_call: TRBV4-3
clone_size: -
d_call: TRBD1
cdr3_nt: TGCGCCAGCAGCCCCCAGGGACAGCAGACCGGGGAGCTGTTTTTT
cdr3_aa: CASSPQGQQTGELFF

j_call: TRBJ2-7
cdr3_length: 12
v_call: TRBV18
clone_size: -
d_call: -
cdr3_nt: TGTGCCAGCTCACCAGGACAGTACGAGCAGTACTTC
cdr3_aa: CASSPGQYEQYF

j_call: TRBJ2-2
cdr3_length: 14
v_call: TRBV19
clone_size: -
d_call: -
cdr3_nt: TGTGCCAGTAGACTCCCGCAGGGCCCCGGGGAGCTGTTTTTT
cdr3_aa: CASRLPQGPGELFF

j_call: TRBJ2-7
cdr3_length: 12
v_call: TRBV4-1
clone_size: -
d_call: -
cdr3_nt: TGCGCCAGCAGCCACGAGGCGGGGACTCAGTACTTC
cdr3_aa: CASSHEAGTQYF

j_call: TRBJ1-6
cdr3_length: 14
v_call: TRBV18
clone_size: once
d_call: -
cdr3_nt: TGTGCCAGCTCACCATATCCCGGGGATTCACCCCTCCACTTT
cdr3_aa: CASSPYPGDSPLHF

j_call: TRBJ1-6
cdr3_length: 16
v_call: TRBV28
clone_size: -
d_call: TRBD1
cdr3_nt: TGTGCCAGCAGCGGAGACAGGGGAACAAGGAATTCACCCCTCCACTTT
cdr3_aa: CASSGDRGTRNSPLHF

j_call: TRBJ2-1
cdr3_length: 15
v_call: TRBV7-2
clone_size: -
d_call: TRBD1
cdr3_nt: TGTGCCAGCAGCTTAGCTCAGGGGGCTAACTATGAGCAGTTCTTC
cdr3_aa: CASSLAQGANYEQFF

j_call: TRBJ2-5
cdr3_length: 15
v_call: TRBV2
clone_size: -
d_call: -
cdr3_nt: TGTGCCAGCAGTGAAGCCCGGGGTGGCTGGGAGACCCAGTACTTC
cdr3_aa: CASSEARGGWETQYF

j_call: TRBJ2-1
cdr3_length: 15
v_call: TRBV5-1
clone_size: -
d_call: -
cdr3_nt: TGCGCCAGCAGCTTGAGCGAAAGCTCCTACAATGAGCAGTTCTTC
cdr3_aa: CASSLSESSYNEQFF

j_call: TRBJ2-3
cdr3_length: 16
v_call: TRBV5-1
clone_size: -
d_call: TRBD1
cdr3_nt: TGCGCCAGCAGCCAAGGACAGGGCGCTTCCACAGATACGCAGTATTTT
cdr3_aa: CASSQGQGASTDTQYF

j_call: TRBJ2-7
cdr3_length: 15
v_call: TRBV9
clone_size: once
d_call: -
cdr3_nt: TGTGCCAGCAGCGTAGGCGGACAGCTAGGCTACGAGCAGTACTTC
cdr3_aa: CASSVGGQLGYEQYF

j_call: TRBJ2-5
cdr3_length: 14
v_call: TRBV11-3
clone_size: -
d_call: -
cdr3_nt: TGTGCCAGCAGCTTTACTGCGGCCCAAGAGACCCAGTACTTC
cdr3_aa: CASSFTAAQETQYF

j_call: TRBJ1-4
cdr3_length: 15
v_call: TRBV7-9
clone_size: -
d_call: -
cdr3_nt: TGTGCCAGCAGCCCTCCGCGGTCAACTAATGAAAAACTGTTTTTT
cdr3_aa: CASSPPRSTNEKLFF

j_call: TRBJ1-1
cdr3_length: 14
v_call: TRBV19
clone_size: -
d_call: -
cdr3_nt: TGTGCCAGTACCTCGGGTGGTAGCAACACTGAAGCTTTCTTT
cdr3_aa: CASTSGGSNTEAFF

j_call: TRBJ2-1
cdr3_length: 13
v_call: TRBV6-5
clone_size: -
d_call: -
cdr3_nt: TGTGCCAGCAGTTACGTGCGCAACAATGAGCAGTTCTTC
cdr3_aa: CASSYVRNNEQFF

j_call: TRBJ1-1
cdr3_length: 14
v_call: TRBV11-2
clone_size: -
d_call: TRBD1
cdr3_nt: TGTGCCAGCAGCCGGGACAGGGTCCCCAGTGAAGCTTTCTTT
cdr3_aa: CASSRDRVPSEAFF

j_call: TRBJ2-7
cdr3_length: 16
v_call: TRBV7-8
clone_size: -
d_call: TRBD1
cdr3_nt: TGTGCCAGCAGCTTAACCGGGACAGGGGAAACCTACGAGCAGTACTTC
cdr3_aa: CASSLTGTGETYEQYF

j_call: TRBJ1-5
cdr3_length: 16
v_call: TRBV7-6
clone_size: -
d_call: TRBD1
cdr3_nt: TGTGCCAGCAGCTCGGAATACAGGGGCGGCAATCAGCCCCAGCATTTT
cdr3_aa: CASSSEYRGGNQPQHF

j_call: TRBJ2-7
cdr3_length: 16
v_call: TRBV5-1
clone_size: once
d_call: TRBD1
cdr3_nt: TGCGCCAGCGACCCGGGACCGGGACAGGGGTCCTACGAGCAGTACTTC
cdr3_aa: CASDPGPGQGSYEQYF

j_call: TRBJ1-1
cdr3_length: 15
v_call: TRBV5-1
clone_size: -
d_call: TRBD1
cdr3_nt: TGCGCCAGCAGCGAAATCGGGACAGGGCGCACTGAAGCTTTCTTT
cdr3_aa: CASSEIGTGRTEAFF

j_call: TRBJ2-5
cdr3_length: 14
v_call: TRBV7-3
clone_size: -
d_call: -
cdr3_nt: TGTGCCAGCAGCTTGTACGGGGGTCAAGAGACCCAGTACTTC
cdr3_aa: CASSLYGGQETQYF

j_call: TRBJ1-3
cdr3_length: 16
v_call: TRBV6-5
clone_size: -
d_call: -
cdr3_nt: TGTGCCAGCAGTTACTCGCAAGGGGGAAGTGGAAACACCATATATTTT
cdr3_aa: CASSYSQGGSGNTIYF

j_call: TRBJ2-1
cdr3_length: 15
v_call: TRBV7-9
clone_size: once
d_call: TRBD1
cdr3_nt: TGTGCCAGCAGCCCCGACAGGGTATCCTACAATGAGCAGTTCTTC
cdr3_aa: CASSPDRVSYNEQFF

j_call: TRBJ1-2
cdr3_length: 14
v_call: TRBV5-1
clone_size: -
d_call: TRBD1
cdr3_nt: TGCGCCAGCAGCCAACGGACAGGGGTTTATGGCTACACCTTC
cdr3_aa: CASSQRTGVYGYTF

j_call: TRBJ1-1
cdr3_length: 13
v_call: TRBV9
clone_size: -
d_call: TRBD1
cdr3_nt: TGTGCCAGCCAGGAGGGGGCAGGGACTGAAGCTTTCTTT
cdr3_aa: CASQEGAGTEAFF

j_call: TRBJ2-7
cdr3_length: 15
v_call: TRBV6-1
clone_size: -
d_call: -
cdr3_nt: TGTGCCAGCAGTGAAGGAGAAAGGACAGCCTACGAGCAGTACTTC
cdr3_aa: CASSEGERTAYEQYF

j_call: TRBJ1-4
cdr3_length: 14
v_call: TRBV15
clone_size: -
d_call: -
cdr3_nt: TGTGCCACCAGCGCCGGGGGGGGTCGGGAAAAACTGTTTTTT
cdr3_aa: CATSAGGGREKLFF

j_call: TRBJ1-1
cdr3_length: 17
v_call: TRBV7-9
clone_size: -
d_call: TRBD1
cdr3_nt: TGTGCCAGCAGCACTTGGACAGGGGGCGCTGGGAGCACTGAAGCTTTCTTT
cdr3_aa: CASSTWTGGAGSTEAFF

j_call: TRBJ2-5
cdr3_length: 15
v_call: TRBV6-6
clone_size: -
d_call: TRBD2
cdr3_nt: TGTGCCAGCAGTTATTCGACTAGCGGGGGAGAGACCCAGTACTTC
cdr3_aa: CASSYSTSGGETQYF

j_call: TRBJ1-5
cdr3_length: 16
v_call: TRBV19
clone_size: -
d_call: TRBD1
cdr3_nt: TGTGCCAGTAGTACCGGGGACAGGGAAGTAAATCAGCCCCAGCATTTT
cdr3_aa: CASSTGDREVNQPQHF

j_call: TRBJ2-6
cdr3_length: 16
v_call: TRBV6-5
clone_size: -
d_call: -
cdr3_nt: TGTGCCAGCAGTTACCAGTATTCCTCTGGGGCCAACGTCCTGACTTTC
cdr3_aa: CASSYQYSSGANVLTF

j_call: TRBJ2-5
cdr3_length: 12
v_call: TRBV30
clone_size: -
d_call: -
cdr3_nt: TGTGCCTGGAGTGTGAAGGGGGAGACCCAGTACTTC
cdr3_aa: CAWSVKGETQYF

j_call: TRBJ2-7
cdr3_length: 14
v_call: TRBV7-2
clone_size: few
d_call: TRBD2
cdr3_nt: TGTGCCAGCAGTGTACTAGCGGGGGGAGAAGAGCAGTACTTC
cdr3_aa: CASSVLAGGEEQYF